Sequencing of this TCR beta chain was carried out in a study of blood T cell repertoires in COVID-19. In the study overall: The United States, Italy and Spain supplied acute and convalescent COVID-19 samples. In each case, the material was cDNA or gDNA derived from T cells, B-cell-depleted T cells, or PBMCs.

Germline V gene sequence: CDR1 KGHSH, CDR2 LQKENI. This CDR3 has 15 residues. V lost 5 bases and J lost 2, with 16 bases in between. Those enrolled in Seattle joined during active infection and were followed longitudinally afterward. Per the study methods: Amplifying reference gene primers gave estimates of nucleated cell counts. This table comes from immunoSEQ multiplex PCR, and its TCRdb copy is limited to in-frame clones, with some not included. That table gives V, J and clone size, and the DNA gave D and trimming. This sample has 250,000 to 300,000 clones, with approximately 88% found just once. The receptor was isolated from a woman in her 70s with COVID-19, enrolled during active disease. Sequencing input: peripheral blood. The chain recombines TRBV18 with TRBJ2-7; D is ambiguous. CDR3 nucleotide sequence: TGTGCCAGCTCAAACCCTAATCTTAATCCCTACGAGCAGTACTTC. Its protein product is CASSNPNLNPYEQYF.